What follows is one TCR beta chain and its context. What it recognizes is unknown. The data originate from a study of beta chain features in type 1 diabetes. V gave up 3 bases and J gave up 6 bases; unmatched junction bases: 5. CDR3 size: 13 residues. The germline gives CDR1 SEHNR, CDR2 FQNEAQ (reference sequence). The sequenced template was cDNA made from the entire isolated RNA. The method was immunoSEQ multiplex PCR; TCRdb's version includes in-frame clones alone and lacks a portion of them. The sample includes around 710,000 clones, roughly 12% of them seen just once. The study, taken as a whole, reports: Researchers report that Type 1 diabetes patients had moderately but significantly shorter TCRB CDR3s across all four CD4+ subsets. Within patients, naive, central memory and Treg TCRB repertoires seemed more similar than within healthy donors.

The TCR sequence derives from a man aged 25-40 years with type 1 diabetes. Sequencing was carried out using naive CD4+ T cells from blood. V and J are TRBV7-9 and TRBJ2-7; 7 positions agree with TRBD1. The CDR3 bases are TGTGCCAGCAGCTTCACGACAGGGTCCGAGCAGTACTTC. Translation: CASSFTTGSEQYF.